This entry describes one T cell receptor (beta chain). Its antigen remains unknown. The sample belongs to a study of response to subunit inactivated influenza vaccine. V lost 0 bases, J lost 2 bases, and 11 bases lay in between. CDR1 DFQATT and CDR2 SNEGSKA come from the germline V gene (reference sequence). The CDR3 loop spans 14 amino acids. MiXCR, run by TCRdb on the RT-PCR reads, gives a single entry per CDR3 protein. The sample includes 500,000 to 600,000 distinct CDR3 sequences, approximately 12% seen only once; the top ten take roughly 10%. Study-wide points: Authors suggested seasonal influenza vaccinations each recruit few new T cells.

V is TRBV20-1 and J is TRBJ2-7; D perhaps matches TRBD1 (5 bases). This TCR was recovered from a man aged 50-60 years who received an inactivated influenza vaccine. The sequencing used PBMCs from blood, collected on the day of vaccination. The CDR3 nucleotides read TGCAGTGCTAGAGATCCAACAGGAACCTACGAGCAGTACTTC. This encodes CSARDPTGTYEQYF.